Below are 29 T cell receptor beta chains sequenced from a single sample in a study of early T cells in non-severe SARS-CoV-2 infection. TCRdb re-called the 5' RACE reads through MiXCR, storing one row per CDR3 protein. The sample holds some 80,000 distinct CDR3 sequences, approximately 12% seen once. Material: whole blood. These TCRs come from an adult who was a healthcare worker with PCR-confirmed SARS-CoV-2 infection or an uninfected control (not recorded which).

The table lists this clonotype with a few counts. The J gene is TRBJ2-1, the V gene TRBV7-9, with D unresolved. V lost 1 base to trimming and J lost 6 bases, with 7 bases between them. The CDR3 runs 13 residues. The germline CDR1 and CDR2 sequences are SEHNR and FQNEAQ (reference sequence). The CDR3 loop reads CASSLGVGNEQFF. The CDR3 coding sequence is TGTGCCAGCAGCTTAGGGGTCGGCAATGAGCAGTTCTTC.

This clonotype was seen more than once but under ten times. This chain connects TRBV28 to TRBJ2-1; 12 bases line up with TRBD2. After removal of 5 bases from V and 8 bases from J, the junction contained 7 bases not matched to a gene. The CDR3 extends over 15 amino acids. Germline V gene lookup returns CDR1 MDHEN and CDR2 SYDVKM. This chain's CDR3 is CASSPTSGRRDEQFF. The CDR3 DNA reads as TGTGCCAGCAGTCCGACTAGCGGGAGAAGAGATGAGCAGTTCTTC.

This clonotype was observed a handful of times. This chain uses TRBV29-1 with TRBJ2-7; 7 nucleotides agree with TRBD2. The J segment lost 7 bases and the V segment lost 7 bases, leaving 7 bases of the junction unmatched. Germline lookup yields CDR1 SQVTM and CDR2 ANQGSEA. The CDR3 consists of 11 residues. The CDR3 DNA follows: TGCAGCGCCCACGTCGGGGGGGAGCAGTACTTC. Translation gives CSAHVGGEQYF.

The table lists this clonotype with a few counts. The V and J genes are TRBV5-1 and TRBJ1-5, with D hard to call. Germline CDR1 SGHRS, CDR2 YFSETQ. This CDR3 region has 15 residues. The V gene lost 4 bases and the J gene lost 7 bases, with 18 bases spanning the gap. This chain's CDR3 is CASSLSTEGGQPQHF. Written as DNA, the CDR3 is TGCGCCAGCAGCCTTAGTACAGAGGGCGGACAGCCCCAGCATTTT.

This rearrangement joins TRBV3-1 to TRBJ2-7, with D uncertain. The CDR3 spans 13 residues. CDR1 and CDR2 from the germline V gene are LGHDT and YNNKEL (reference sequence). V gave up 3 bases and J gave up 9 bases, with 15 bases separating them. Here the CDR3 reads CASSQGSVRAQYF. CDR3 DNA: TGTGCCAGCAGCCAGGGATCCGTTCGGGCGCAGTACTTC.

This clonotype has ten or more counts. CDR3 protein: CASSGTSGSYETDTQYF. CDR3 in DNA: TGTGCCAGCAGTGGGACTAGCGGGTCATACGAGACAGATACGCAGTATTTT. The rearrangement links TRBV28 to TRBJ2-3; 12 bases are shared with TRBD2. After removal of 5 bases from V and 3 bases from J, the junction contained 9 bases not matched to a gene. The CDR3 spans 17 residues. Germline lookup yields CDR1 MDHEN and CDR2 SYDVKM.

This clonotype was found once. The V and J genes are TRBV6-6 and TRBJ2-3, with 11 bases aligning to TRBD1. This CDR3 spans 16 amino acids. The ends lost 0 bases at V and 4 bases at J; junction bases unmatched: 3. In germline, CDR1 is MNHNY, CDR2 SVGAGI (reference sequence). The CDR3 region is CASSYSDRGLADTQYF. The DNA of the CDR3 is TGTGCCAGCAGTTACTCGGACAGGGGGCTTGCAGATACGCAGTATTTT.

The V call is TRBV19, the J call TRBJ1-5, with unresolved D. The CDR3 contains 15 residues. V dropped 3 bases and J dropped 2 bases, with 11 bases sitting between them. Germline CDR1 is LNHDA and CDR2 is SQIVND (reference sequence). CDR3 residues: CASSMFERGNQPQHF. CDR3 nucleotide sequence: TGTGCCAGTAGTATGTTCGAAAGAGGCAATCAGCCCCAGCATTTT.

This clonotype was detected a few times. In DNA form, the CDR3 reads TGTGCCAGCAGTTTGGGGCGGTCGTTATCAAGGGAGCAGTTCTTC. It is translated as CASSLGRSLSREQFF. J is TRBJ2-1 and V is TRBV28; D possibly corresponds to TRBD1 (5 bases). The V and J ends lost 3 bases and 10 bases respectively, with 19 bases between them. The CDR3 spans 15 residues. The germline gives CDR1 MDHEN, CDR2 SYDVKM.

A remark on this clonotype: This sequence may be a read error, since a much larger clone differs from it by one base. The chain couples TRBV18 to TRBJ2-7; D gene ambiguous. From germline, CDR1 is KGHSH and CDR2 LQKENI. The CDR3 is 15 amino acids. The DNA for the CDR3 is TGTACCAGCTCACCACCGAGTAGTAGCTCCTACGAGCAGTACTTC. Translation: CTSSPPSSSSYEQYF.

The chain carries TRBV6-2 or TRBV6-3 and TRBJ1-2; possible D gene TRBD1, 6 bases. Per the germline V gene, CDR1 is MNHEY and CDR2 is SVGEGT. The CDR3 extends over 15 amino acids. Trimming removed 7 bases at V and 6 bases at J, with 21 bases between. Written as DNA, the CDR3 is TGTGCCAGCACCCAAAGGGGGGCCCCCCTAGATGGCTACACCTTC. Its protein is CASTQRGAPLDGYTF.

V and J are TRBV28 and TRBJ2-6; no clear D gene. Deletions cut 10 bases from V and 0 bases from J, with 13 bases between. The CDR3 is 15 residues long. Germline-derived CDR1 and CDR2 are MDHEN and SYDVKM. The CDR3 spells CATKLTVSGANVLTF. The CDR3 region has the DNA TGTGCCACCAAATTGACGGTCTCTGGGGCCAACGTCCTGACTTTC. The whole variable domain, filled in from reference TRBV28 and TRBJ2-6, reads DVKVTQSSRYLVKRTGEKVFLECVQDMDHENMFWYRQDPGLGLRLIYFSYDVKMKEKGDIPEGYSVSREKKERFSLILESASTNQTSMYLCATKLTVSGANVLTFGAGSRLTVL.

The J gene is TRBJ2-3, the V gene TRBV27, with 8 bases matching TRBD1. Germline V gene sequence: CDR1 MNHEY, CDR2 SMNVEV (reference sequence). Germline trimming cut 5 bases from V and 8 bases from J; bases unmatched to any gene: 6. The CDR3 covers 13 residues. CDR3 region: CASSGQGFGTQYF. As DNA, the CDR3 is TGTGCCAGCAGTGGACAGGGTTTCGGTACGCAGTATTTT.

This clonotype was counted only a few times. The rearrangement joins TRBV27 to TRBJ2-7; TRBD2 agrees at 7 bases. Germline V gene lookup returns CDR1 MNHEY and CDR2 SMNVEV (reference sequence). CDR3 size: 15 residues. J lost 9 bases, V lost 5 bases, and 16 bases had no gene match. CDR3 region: CASSRAGTTLSVQYF. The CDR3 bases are TGTGCCAGCAGTAGAGCCGGGACTACCCTCTCTGTGCAGTACTTC.

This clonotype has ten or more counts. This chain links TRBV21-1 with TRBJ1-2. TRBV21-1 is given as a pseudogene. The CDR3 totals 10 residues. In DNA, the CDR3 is TGTGCCAGCAGCAAAGCCGGCTACACCTTC. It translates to CASSKAGYTF.

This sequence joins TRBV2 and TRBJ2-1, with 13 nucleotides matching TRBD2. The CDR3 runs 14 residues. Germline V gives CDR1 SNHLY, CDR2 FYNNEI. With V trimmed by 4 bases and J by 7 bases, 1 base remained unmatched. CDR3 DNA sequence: TGTGCCAGCAGTGCGGGACTAGCGGGGAATGAGCAGTTCTTC. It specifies CASSAGLAGNEQFF.

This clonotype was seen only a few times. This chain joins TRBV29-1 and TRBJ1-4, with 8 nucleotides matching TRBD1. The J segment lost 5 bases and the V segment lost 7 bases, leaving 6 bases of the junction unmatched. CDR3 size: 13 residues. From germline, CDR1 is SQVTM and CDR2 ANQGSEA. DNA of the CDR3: TGCAGCGCCGGGACAGGCCTAAATGAAAAACTGTTTTTT. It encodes CSAGTGLNEKLFF.

CDR3 coding DNA: TGTGCCAGCAGCTTAGGGTCCTGGACAGATACGCAGTATTTT. Encoded protein: CASSLGSWTDTQYF. J is TRBJ2-3 and V is TRBV7-2, with no clear D. This CDR3 has 14 amino acids. Trimming shortened V by 1 base and J by 3 bases, and 8 bases separated the two germline ends. The germline CDR1 and CDR2 sequences are SGHTA and FQGNSA.

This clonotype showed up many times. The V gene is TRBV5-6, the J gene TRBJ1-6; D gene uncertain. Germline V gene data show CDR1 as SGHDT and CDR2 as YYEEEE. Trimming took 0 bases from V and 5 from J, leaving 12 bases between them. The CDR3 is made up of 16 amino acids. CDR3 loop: CASSLDSSGDNSPLHF. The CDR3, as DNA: TGTGCCAGCAGCTTGGACAGTTCCGGGGATAATTCACCCCTCCACTTT.

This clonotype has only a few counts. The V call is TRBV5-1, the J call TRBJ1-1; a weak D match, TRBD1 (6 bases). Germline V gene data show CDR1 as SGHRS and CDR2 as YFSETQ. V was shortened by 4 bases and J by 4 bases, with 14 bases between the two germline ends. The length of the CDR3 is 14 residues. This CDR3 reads CASSPAGGGTEAFF. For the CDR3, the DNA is TGCGCCAGCAGCCCGGCGGGGGGCGGCACTGAAGCTTTCTTT. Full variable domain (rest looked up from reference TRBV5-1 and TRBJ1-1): KAGVTQTPRYLIKTRGQQVTLSCSPISGHRSVSWYQQTPGQGLQFLFEYFSETQRNKGNFPGRFSGRQFSNSRSEMNVSTLELGDSALYLCASSPAGGGTEAFFGQGTRLTVV.

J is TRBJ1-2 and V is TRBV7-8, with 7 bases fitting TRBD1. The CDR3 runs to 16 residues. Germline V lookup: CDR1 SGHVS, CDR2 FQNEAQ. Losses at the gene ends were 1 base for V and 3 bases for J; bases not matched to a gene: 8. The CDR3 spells CASSLGTKGADYGYTF. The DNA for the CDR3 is TGTGCCAGCAGCTTAGGCACAAAGGGGGCGGACTATGGCTACACCTTC.

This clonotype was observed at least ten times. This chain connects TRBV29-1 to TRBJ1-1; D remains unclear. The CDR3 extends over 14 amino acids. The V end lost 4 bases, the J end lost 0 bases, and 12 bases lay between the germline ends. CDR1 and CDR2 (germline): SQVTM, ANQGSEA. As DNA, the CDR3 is TGCAGCGTTGCGGACGGATCTTTGAACACTGAAGCTTTCTTT. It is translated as CSVADGSLNTEAFF.

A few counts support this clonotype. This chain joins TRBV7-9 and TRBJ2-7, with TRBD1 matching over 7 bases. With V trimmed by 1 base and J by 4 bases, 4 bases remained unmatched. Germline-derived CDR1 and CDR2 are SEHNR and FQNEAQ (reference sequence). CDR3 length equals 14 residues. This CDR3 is CASSLGTGVYEQYF. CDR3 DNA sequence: TGTGCCAGCAGCTTAGGGACAGGAGTTTACGAGCAGTACTTC.

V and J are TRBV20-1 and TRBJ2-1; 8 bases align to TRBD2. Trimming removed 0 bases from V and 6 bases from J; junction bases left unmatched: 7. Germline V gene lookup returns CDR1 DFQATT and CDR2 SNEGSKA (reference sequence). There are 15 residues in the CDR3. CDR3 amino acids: CSARDAGGLSNEQFF. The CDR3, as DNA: TGCAGTGCTAGAGATGCGGGGGGCTTAAGCAATGAGCAGTTCTTC.

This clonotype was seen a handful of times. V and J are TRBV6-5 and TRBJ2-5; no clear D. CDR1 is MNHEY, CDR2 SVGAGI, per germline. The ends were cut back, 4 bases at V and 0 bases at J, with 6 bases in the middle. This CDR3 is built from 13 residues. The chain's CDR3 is CASSSVYQETQYF. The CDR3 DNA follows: TGTGCCAGCAGTTCCGTATACCAAGAGACCCAGTACTTC.

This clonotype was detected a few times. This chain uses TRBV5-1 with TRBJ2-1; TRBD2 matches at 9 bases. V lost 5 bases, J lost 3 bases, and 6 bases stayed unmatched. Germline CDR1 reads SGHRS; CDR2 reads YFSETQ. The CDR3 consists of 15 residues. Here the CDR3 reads CASSAGGRVYNEQFF. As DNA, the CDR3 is TGCGCCAGCAGTGCGGGCGGGAGGGTCTACAATGAGCAGTTCTTC.

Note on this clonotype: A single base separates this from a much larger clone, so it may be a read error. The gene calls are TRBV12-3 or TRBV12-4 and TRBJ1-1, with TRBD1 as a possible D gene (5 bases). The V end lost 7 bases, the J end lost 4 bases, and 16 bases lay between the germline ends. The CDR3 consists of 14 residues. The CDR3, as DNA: TGTGCCAGCATTCCTTTCGGGGGGGTCACTGAAGCTTTCTTT. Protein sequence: CASIPFGGVTEAFF.

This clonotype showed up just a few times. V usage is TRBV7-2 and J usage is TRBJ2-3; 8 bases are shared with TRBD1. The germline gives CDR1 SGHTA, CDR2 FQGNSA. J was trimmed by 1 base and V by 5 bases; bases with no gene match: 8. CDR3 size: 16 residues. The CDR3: CASSGPGTGGTDTQYF. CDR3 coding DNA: TGTGCCAGCAGCGGACCCGGGACAGGAGGCACAGATACGCAGTATTTT.

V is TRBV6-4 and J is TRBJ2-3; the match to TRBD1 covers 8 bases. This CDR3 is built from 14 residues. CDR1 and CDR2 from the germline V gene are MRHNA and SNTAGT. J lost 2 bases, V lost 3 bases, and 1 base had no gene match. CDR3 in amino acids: CASSDQGATDTQYF. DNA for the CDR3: TGTGCCAGCAGTGATCAGGGGGCCACAGATACGCAGTATTTT.